This T cell receptor beta chain is from a study of a mutant IDH1 vaccine in newly diagnosed glioma. The overall study: Most patients had radiochemotherapy with temozolomide before enrollment; others had one alone.

Findings and limits, study-wide: Pseudoprogression apparently lacked any relation to changes in top peripheral T cell clonotypes. Evidence of vaccine-induced immune responses was documented in about 93% of patients.

For this clone: Its antigen remains unknown.

TCRdb keeps only in-frame clones here, not all; method: immunoSEQ multiplex PCR. The repertoire holds about 67,000 clones, with about four fifths as singletons. Sample time point: baseline, week 1 (first vaccination visit). Specified treatment: pre-vaccination baseline after standard-of-care therapy. This CDR3 has 16 residues. CDR1 is SGHTA and CDR2 is FQGNSA in the germline V gene. With V trimmed by 5 bases and J by 0 bases, 2 bases remained unmatched. The starting material was peripheral blood mononuclear cells (PBMCs), obtained from a glioma patient treated with radiotherapy, temozolomide or both. This rearrangement joins TRBV7-2 to TRBJ2-5, with TRBD2 identical over 14 bases. This receptor was identified in a woman between 18 and 30 years old with glioma. Some clones in this sample may be carry-over from other donors' samples. The CDR3 here is CASSRLAGGHQETQYF. CDR3 DNA sequence: TGTGCCAGCAGCCGACTAGCGGGGGGGCACCAAGAGACCCAGTACTTC.